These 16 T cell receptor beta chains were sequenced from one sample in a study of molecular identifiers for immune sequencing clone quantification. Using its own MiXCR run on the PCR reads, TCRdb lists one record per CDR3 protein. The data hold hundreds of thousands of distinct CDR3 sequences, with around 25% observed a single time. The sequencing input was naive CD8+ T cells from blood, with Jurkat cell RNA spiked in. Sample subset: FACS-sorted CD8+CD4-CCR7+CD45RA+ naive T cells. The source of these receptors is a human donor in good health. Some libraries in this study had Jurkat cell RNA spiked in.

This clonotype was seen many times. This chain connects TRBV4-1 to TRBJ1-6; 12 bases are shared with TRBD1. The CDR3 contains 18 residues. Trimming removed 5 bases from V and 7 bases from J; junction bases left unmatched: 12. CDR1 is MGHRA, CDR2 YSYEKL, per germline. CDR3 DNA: TGCGCCAGCAGCGAAAGCCCGGGACAGGGGGCTGAGAATTCACCCCTCCACTTT. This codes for CASSESPGQGAENSPLHF.

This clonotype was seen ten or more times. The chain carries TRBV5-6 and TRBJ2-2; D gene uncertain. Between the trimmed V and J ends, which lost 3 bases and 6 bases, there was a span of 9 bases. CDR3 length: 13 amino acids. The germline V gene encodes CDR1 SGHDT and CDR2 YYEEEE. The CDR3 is CASSSRASGELFF. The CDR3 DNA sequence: TGTGCCAGCAGCTCAAGGGCGTCCGGGGAGCTGTTTTTT.

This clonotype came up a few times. CDR3 residues: CATSPQGYEDTQYF. DNA for the CDR3: TGTGCCACCAGCCCCCAGGGGTATGAAGATACGCAGTATTTT. The chain links TRBV24-1 to TRBJ2-3, with D tentatively TRBD1 (6 bases). The germline gives CDR1 KGHDR, CDR2 SFDVKD. The CDR3 has 14 amino acids. Trimming stripped 7 bases from V and 5 bases from J, with 15 bases between.

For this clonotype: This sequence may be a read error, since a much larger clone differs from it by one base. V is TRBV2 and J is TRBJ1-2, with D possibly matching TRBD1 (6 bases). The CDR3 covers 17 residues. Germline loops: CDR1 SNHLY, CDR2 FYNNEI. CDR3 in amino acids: CASSDPLVDRTNYGCTF. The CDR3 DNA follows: TGTGCCAGCAGTGATCCTCTCGTAGACAGGACAAACTATGGCTGCACCTTC.

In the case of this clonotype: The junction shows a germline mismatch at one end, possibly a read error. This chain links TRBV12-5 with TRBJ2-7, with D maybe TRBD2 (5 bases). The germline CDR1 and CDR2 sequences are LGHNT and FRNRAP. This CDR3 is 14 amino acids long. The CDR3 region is CASGLSGFSYERYF. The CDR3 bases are TGTGCTAGTGGTTTGTCGGGATTCTCCTACGAGCGGTACTTC.

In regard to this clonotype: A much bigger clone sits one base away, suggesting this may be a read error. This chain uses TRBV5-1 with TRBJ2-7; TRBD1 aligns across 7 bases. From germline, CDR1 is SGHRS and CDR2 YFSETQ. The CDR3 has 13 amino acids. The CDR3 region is CASRSGTAYAQYF. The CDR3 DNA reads TGCGCCAGCAGATCCGGGACAGCCTACGCGCAGTACTTC.

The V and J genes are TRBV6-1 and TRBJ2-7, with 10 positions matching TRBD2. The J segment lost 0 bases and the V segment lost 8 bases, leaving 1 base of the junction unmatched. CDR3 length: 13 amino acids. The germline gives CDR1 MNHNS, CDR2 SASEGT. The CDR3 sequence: CASGLADSYEQYF. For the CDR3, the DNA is TGTGCCAGCGGACTAGCGGACTCCTACGAGCAGTACTTC.

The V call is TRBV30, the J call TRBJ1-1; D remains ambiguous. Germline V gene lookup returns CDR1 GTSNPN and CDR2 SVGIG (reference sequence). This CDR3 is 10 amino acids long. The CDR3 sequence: CASPDTEAFF. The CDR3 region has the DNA TGTGCTTCGCCGGACACTGAAGCTTTCTTT.

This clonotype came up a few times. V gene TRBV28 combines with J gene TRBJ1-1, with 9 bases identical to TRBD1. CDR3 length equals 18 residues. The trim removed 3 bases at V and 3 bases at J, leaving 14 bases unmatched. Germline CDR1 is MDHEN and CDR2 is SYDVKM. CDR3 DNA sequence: TGTGCCAGCAGTTTCCGGGGACAGGGTGTAAAGGGGGACACTGAAGCTTTCTTT. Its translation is CASSFRGQGVKGDTEAFF.

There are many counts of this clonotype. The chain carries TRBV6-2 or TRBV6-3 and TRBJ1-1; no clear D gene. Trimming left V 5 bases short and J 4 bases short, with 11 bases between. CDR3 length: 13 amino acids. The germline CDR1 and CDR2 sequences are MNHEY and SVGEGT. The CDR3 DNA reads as TGTGCCAGCAGTGAGATTCTGGGCACTGAAGCTTTCTTT. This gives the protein CASSEILGTEAFF.

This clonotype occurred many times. CDR3 region: CASSADRGTDTQYF. In nucleotides, the CDR3 is TGTGCCAGCAGCGCGGACAGGGGCACAGATACGCAGTATTTT. The chain couples TRBV7-9 to TRBJ2-3, with 8 bases matching TRBD1. Germline CDR1 and CDR2: SEHNR and FQNEAQ (reference sequence). V was pared by 5 bases and J by 1 base, with 2 bases of the junction left unmatched. The CDR3 covers 14 residues. Supplemented by reference TRBV7-9 and TRBJ2-3, the full variable domain reads DTGVSQNPRHKITKRGQNVTFRCDPISEHNRLYWYRQTLGQGPEFLTYFQNEAQLEKSRLLSDRFSAERPKGSFSTLEIQRTEQGDSAMYLCASSADRGTDTQYFGPGTRLTVL.

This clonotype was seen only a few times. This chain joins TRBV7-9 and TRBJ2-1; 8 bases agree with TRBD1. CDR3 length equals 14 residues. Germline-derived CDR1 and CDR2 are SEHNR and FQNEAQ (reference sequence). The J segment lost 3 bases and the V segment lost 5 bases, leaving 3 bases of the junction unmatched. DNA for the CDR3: TGTGCCAGCAGCCCGGGACAGGACTACAATGAGCAGTTCTTC. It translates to CASSPGQDYNEQFF.

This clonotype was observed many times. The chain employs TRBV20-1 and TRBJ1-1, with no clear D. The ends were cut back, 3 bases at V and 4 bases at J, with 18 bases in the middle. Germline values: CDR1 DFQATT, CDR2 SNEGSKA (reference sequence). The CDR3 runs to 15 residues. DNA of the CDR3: TGCAGTGCTAGTTCCGACCAACGGTACGGCACTGAAGCTTTCTTT. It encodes CSASSDQRYGTEAFF.

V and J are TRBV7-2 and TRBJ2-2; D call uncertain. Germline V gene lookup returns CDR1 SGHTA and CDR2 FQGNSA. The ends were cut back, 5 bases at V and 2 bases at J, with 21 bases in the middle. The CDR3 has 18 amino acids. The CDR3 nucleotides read TGTGCCAGCAGCGGAACGGGCAGCCCAAAACCCAACACCGGGGAGCTGTTTTTT. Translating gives CASSGTGSPKPNTGELFF. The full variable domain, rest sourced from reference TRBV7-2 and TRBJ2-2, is GAGVSQSPSNKVTEKGKDVELRCDPISGHTALYWYRQSLGQGLEFLIYFQGNSAPDKSGLPSDRFSAERTGGSVSTLTIQRTQQEDSAVYLCASSGTGSPKPNTGELFFGEGSRLTVL.

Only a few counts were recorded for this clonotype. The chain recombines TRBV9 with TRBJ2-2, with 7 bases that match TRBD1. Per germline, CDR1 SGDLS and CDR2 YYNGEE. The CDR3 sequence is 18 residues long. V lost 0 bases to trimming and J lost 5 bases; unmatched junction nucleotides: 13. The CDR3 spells CASSVGGTGTALTGELFF. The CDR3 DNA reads TGTGCCAGCAGCGTAGGAGGGACCGGGACAGCGCTAACCGGGGAGCTGTTTTTT.

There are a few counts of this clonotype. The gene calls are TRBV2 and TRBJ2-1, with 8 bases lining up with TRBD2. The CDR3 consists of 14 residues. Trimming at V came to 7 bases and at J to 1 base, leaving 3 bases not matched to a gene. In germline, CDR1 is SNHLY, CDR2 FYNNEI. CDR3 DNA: TGTGCCAGCACCCTAGCGGGTTCCTACAATGAGCAGTTCTTC. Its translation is CASTLAGSYNEQFF.